This entry lists 12 T cell receptor beta chains sequenced from one sample in a study of T cell changes during pregnancy in multiple sclerosis. Libraries were prepared by immunoSEQ multiplex PCR; TCRdb keeps only in-frame clonotypes and omits some of them. Of about 16,000 clones in the sample, about 86% were seen once. The sample in question was CD8+ T cells from peripheral blood mononuclear cells, obtained in the first trimester of pregnancy. Every receptor here comes from a female donor with multiple sclerosis, enrolled in a pregnancy study.

This chain connects TRBV28 to TRBJ1-5, with a possible D match to TRBD1 (5 bases). Trimming removed 3 bases at V and 1 base at J, with 7 bases between. The CDR3 totals 14 residues. Germline CDR1 reads MDHEN; CDR2 reads SYDVKM. DNA for the CDR3: TGTGCCAGCAGTTTGGGGCAGAGCAATCAGCCCCAGCATTTT. Amino acid sequence: CASSLGQSNQPQHF. Full variable domain (missing parts from reference TRBV28 and TRBJ1-5): DVKVTQSSRYLVKRTGEKVFLECVQDMDHENMFWYRQDPGLGLRLIYFSYDVKMKEKGDIPEGYSVSREKKERFSLILESASTNQTSMYLCASSLGQSNQPQHFGDGTRLSIL.

This clone was counted a single time. The CDR3 DNA reads TGTGCCAGCAGCTTGAGACGGGGGGGAATATACAATGAGCAGTTCTTC. Amino acid sequence: CASSLRRGGIYNEQFF. The chain recombines TRBV5-4 with TRBJ2-1, with TRBD2 matching 8 bases. The ends lost 1 base at V and 4 bases at J; junction bases unmatched: 7. Germline CDR1 is SGHNT and CDR2 is YYREEE (reference sequence). The CDR3 covers 16 residues.

The chain is built from TRBV10-3 and TRBJ2-2; D is possibly TRBD1 (6 bases). Germline lookup yields CDR1 ENHRY and CDR2 SYGVKD. V lost 6 bases and J lost 1, with 9 bases in between. The CDR3 covers 14 residues. The CDR3: CAIRDSKNTGELFF. The CDR3 nucleotides are TGTGCCATCAGGGACAGTAAGAACACCGGGGAGCTGTTTTTT.

The rearrangement joins TRBV5-4 to TRBJ2-3; TRBD1 matches 11 bases. Per germline, CDR1 SGHNT and CDR2 YYREEE (reference sequence). After removal of 0 bases from V and 1 base from J, the junction contained 7 bases not matched to a gene. The CDR3 runs 18 residues. CDR3 sequence: CASSLGSRTGGRTDTQYF. The CDR3 DNA sequence: TGTGCCAGCAGCTTGGGATCGAGGACAGGGGGCCGCACAGATACGCAGTATTTT.

The V and J genes are TRBV27 and TRBJ2-7; 8 positions agree with TRBD2. Losses at the gene ends were 10 bases for V and 1 base for J; bases not matched to a gene: 3. From germline, CDR1 is MNHEY and CDR2 SMNVEV (reference sequence). CDR3 length: 12 residues. For the CDR3, the DNA is TGTGCCACCCGGGGGGGTTCCTACGAGCAGTACTTC. It translates to CATRGGSYEQYF.

This rearrangement joins TRBV9 to TRBJ2-7, with D perhaps TRBD2 (6 bases). V dropped 2 bases and J dropped 4 bases, with 16 bases sitting between them. The CDR3 has 15 residues. Germline V gene data show CDR1 as SGDLS and CDR2 as YYNGEE. In nucleotides, the CDR3 is TGTGCCAGCAGCGTTAGGAGCGGGTCAACATACGAGCAGTACTTC. It codes for CASSVRSGSTYEQYF.

V is TRBV27 and J is TRBJ2-7, with D possibly TRBD1 on 5 matching bases. The CDR3 is made up of 12 amino acids. The germline V gene encodes CDR1 MNHEY and CDR2 SMNVEV (reference sequence). V was cut by 8 bases and J by 3 bases, with 11 bases left in between. The DNA for the CDR3 is TGTGCCAGCTATGACAGAGACTACGAGCAGTACTTC. Encoded protein: CASYDRDYEQYF.

CDR3 in amino acids: CASSEWLAGVWEQFF. The CDR3 DNA reads TGTGCCAGCAGTGAATGGCTAGCGGGAGTCTGGGAGCAGTTCTTC. V gene TRBV2 combines with J gene TRBJ2-1; 10 bases are a match to TRBD2. The CDR3 runs 15 residues. The germline V gene encodes CDR1 SNHLY and CDR2 FYNNEI. Trimming cost V 2 bases and J 10 bases; bases outside gene matches: 8.

The chain recombines TRBV7-9 with TRBJ1-4, with 10 bases lining up with TRBD1. The CDR3 runs to 17 residues. Germline values: CDR1 SEHNR, CDR2 FQNEAQ (reference sequence). With 4 bases clipped from V and 0 bases from J, the junction kept 5 bases outside the gene matches. Written as DNA, the CDR3 is TGTGCCAGCAGCTCCGACAGGGGGCCCGCAACTAATGAAAAACTGTTTTTT. It encodes CASSSDRGPATNEKLFF.

By its share, this clone is medium-sized (0.01 to 0.1%). The gene calls are TRBV6-6 and TRBJ1-5, with D possibly being TRBD1 (6 bases). The CDR3 is made up of 15 amino acids. V lost 4 bases and J lost 1, with 11 bases in between. The V gene's germline CDR1 is MNHNY and CDR2 SVGAGI (reference sequence). In DNA, the CDR3 is TGTGCCAGCAGTTCGCGGGGGGGCAGCAATCAGCCCCAGCATTTT. This encodes CASSSRGGSNQPQHF.

The sample holds one count of this clone. V is TRBV5-6 and J is TRBJ1-1; a weak D match, TRBD1 (6 bases). In germline, CDR1 is SGHDT, CDR2 YYEEEE. V was trimmed by 2 bases and J by 0 bases, leaving 8 bases between them. This CDR3 is built from 14 residues. The CDR3: CASSFGTMNTEAFF. Written as DNA, the CDR3 is TGTGCCAGCAGCTTCGGGACAATGAACACTGAAGCTTTCTTT.

J is TRBJ1-2 and V is TRBV6-1; D unclear. In germline, CDR1 is MNHNS, CDR2 SASEGT. The CDR3 sequence is 13 residues long. V was shortened by 2 bases and J by 5 bases, with 9 bases between the two germline ends. DNA for the CDR3: TGTGCCAGCAGTGAATTCACTGATTATGGCTACACCTTC. Translating it yields CASSEFTDYGYTF.